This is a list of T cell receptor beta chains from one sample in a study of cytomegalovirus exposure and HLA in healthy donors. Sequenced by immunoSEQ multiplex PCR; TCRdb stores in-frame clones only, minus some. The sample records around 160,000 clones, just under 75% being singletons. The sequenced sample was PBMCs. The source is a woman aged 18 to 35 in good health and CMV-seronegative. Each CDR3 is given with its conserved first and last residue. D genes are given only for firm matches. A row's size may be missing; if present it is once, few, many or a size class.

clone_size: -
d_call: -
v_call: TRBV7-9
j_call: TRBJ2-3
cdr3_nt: TGTGCCAGCAGCTTAGATGGGAGTACAGATACGCAGTATTTT
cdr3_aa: CASSLDGSTDTQYF

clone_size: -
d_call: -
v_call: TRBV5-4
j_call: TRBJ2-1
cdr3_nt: TGTGCCAGCAGCTCAGGGGGAACAGGGACTAATGAGCAGTTCTTC
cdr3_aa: CASSSGGTGTNEQFF

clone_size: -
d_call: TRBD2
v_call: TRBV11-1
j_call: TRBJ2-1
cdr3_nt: TGTGCCAGCAGCTCGAAGCTAGCGGGGGGGCGTCTGGATGAGCAGTTCTTC
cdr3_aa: CASSSKLAGGRLDEQFF

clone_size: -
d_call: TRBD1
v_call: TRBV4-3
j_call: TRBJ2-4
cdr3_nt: TGCGCCAGCAGCCAAGATAGACAGGGATACAGTCAGTACTTC
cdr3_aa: CASSQDRQGYSQYF

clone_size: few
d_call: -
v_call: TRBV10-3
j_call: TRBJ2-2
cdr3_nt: TGTGCCATCAGCGCCGGGACAACAAACACCGGGGAGCTGTTTTTT
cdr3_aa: CAISAGTTNTGELFF

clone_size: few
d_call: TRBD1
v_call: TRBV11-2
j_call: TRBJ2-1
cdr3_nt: TGTGCCAGCAGGCACAGAGCCGGGACAGGGAACAATGAGCAGTTCTTC
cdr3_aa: CASRHRAGTGNNEQFF

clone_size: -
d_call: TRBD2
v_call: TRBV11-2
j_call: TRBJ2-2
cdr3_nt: TGTGCCAGCAGACCTATAGCGGGAGGGTTGGCCACCGGGGAGCTGTTTTTT
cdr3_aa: CASRPIAGGLATGELFF

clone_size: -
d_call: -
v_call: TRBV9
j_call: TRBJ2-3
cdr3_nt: TGTGCCAGCAGCGTAGGGCAGACAGATACGCAGTATTTT
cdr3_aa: CASSVGQTDTQYF

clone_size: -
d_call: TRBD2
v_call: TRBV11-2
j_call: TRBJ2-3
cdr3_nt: TGTGCCAGCAGCTCTAGCGGGAGCCCCCGAGATACGCAGTATTTT
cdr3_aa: CASSSSGSPRDTQYF

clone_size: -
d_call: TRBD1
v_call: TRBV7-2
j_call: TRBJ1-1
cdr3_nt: TGTGCCAGCAGCTCCCAAGGACAGGGAGTCACTGAAGCTTTCTTT
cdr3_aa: CASSSQGQGVTEAFF

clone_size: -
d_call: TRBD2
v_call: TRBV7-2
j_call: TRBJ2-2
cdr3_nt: TGTGCCAGCAGCTTATTGGGACTAGCGAACACCGGGGAGCTGTTTTTT
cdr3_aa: CASSLLGLANTGELFF

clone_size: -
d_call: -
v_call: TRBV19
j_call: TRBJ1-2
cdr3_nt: TGTGCCAGTACTGAACAGGGTAACTATGGCTACACCTTC
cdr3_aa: CASTEQGNYGYTF

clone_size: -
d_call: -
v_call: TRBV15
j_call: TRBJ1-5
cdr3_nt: TGTGCCACCAGCAGAGATAACAGGCCTAGCAATCAGCCCCAGCATTTT
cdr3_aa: CATSRDNRPSNQPQHF

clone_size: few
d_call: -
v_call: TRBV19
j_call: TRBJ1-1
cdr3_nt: TGTGCCAGTAGTATAGCGGGGGTTTTCGGTGAAGCTTTCTTT
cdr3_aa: CASSIAGVFGEAFF

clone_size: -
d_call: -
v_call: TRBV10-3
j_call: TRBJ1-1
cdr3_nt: TGTGCCGTCAATCGACGGGGGATGAACACTGAAGCTTTCTTT
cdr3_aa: CAVNRRGMNTEAFF

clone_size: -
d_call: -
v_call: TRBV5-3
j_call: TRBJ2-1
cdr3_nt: TGTGCCAGAAGCTTCGGTGAAAGGTTCTTC
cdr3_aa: CARSFGERFF

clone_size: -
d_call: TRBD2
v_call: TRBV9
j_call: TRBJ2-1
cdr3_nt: TGTGCCAGCAGCGTAGCAGGGACTAATTTCTACAATGAGCAGTTCTTC
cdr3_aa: CASSVAGTNFYNEQFF

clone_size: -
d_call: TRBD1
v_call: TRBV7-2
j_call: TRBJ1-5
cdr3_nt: TGTGCCAGCAGCTTACGACAGGGGGGTCAGCCCCAGCATTTT
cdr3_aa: CASSLRQGGQPQHF

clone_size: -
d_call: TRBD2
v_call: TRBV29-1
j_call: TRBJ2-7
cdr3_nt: TGCAGCTCATCCACCGGGGGGGACGAGCAGTACTTC
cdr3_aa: CSSSTGGDEQYF

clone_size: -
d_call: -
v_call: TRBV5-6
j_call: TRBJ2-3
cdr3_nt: TGTGCCAGCAGCTTCGGGTGGGGGCCAACAGATACGCAGTATTTT
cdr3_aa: CASSFGWGPTDTQYF

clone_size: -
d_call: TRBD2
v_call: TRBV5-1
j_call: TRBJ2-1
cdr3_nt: TGCGCCAGCAGCCTCATAGCGGGGGGGCCCCACAATGAGCAGTTCTTC
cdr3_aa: CASSLIAGGPHNEQFF

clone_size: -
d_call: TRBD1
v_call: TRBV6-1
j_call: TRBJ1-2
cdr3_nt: TGTGCCAGCAGCAAATCCGGGACAGGTGTTTGGGGCTACACCTTC
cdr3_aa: CASSKSGTGVWGYTF

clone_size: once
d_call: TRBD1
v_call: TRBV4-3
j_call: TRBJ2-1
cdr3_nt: TGCGCCAGCAGCCAATCACCAGGACAGGGATCGGGCAATGAGCAGTTCTTC
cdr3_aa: CASSQSPGQGSGNEQFF

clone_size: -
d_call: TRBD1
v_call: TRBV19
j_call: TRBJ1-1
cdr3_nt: TGTGCCACCCGAGGTAGGGGGCTGGATGAAGCTTTCTTT
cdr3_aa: CATRGRGLDEAFF

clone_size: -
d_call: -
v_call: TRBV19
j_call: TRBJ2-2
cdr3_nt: TGTGCCAGTCGGCAGGGCGGAACAACCGGGGAGCTGTTTTTT
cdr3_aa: CASRQGGTTGELFF

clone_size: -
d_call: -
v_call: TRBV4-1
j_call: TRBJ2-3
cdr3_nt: TGCGCCAGCAGCCAAGCTGGGGGGAGCACAGATACGCAGTATTTT
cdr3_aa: CASSQAGGSTDTQYF

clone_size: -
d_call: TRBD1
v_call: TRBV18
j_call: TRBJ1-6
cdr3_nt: TGTGCCAGCTCACCGACAGGGGGTAGTAATTCACCCCTCCACTTT
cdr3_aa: CASSPTGGSNSPLHF

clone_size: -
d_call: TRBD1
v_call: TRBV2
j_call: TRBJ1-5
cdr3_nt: TGTGCCAGCAGCGCTCAGGGGGGATTCAATCAGCTCCAGCATTTT
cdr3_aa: CASSAQGGFNQLQHF

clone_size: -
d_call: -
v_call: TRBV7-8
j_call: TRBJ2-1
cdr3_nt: TGTGCCAGCAGCTTGCGGGGTGCAGGACCCGGCCCCTCCTACAATGAGCAGTTCTTC
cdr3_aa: CASSLRGAGPGPSYNEQFF

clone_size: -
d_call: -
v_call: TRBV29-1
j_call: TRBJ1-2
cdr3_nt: TGCAGCGTTCAGAGACAGGAAGGAGATGGCTACACCTTC
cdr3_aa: CSVQRQEGDGYTF

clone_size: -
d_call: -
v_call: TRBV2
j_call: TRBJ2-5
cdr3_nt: TGTGCCAGCTTGACCCGGGGTGAAGAGACCCAGTACTTC
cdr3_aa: CASLTRGEETQYF

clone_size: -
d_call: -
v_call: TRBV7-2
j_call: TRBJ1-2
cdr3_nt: TGTGCCAGCAGCTTAGTAGGAGGGGCGCAGAATGGCTACACCTTC
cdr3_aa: CASSLVGGAQNGYTF

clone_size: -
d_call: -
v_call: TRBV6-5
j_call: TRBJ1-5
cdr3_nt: TGTGCCAGCAGTTACGCGTATAATCAGCCCCAGCATTTT
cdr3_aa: CASSYAYNQPQHF

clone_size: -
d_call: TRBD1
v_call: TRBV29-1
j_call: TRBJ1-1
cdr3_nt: TGCAGCGTTGAAAAGGGGACAGGGTCGAACACTGAAGCTTTCTTT
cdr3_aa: CSVEKGTGSNTEAFF

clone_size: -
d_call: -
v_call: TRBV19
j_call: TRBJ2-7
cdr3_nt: TGTGCCAGTAGTGACAAAGGGGGGGTCTACGAGCAGTACTTC
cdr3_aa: CASSDKGGVYEQYF

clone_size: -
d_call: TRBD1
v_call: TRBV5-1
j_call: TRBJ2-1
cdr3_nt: TGCGCCAGCACTCTTTCGGGACAGACCTACAATGAGCAGTTCTTC
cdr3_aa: CASTLSGQTYNEQFF

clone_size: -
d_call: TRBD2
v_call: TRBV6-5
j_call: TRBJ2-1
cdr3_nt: TGTGCCAGCAGCCGATCTAGCGGGAGAAACAATGAGCAGTTCTTC
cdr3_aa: CASSRSSGRNNEQFF

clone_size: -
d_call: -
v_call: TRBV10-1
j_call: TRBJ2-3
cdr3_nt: TGCGCCAGCAGTGAGTCCGACTTTACTAGCACAGATACGCAGTATTTT
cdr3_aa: CASSESDFTSTDTQYF

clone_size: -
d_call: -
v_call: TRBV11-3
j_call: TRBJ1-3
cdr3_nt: TGTGCCAGCAGCTGGGCCTCTTCGTCTGCTGGAAACACCATATATTTT
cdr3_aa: CASSWASSSAGNTIYF

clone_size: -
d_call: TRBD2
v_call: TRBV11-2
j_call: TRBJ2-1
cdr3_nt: TGTGCCAGCAGTTTAACCCTCCCCCTGGCGGGAGTAGGGCAGTTCTTC
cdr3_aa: CASSLTLPLAGVGQFF

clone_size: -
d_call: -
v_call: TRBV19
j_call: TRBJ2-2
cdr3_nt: TGTGCCAGTAGGTGGGGGGGGGCCTTGGTCACCGGGGAGCTGTTTTTT
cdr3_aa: CASRWGGALVTGELFF

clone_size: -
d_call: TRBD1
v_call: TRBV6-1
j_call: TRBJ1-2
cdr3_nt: TGTGCCAGCAGTGAAGCCGGGACAGGGGGCGCAGGTGGCTACACCTTC
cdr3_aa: CASSEAGTGGAGGYTF

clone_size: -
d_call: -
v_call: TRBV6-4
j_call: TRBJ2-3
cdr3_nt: TGTGCCAGCAGTGAACTCCCATCCACCACAGATACGCGGTATTTT
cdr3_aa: CASSELPSTTDTRYF

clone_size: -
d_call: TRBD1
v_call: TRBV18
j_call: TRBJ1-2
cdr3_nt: TGTGCCAGCTCACCACGAGACAGGGCTAACTATGGCTACACCTTC
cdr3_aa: CASSPRDRANYGYTF

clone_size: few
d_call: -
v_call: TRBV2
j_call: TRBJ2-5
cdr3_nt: TGTGCCAGCAGTAGGGAGTACCAAGAGACCCAGTACTTC
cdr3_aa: CASSREYQETQYF

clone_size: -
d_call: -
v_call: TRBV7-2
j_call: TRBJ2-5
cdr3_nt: TGTGCCAGCAGCTCTTCGGGAAGACTAGATGAGACCCAGTACTTC
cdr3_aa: CASSSSGRLDETQYF

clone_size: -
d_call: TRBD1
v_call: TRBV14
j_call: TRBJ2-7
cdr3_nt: TGTGCCAGCAGCCAAGTCGGGACAGGCTACGAGCAGTACTTC
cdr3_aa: CASSQVGTGYEQYF

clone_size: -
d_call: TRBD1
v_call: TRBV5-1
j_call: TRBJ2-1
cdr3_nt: TGCGCCAGCAGCTTAGGGACAGCAGACAATGAGCAGTTCTTC
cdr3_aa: CASSLGTADNEQFF

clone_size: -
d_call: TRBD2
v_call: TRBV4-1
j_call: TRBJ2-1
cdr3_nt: TGCGCCAGCAGCCAAAGTCTAGCGGGGGGCGGGGACAATGAGCAGTTCTTC
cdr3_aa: CASSQSLAGGGDNEQFF

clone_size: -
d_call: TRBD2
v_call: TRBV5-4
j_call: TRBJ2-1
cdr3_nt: TGTGCCAGCAGCCCGACTAGCGGGGGCGGACATGAGCAGTTCTTC
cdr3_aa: CASSPTSGGGHEQFF

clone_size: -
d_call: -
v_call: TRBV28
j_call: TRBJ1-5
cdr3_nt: TGTGCCAGCAGTTCCCCGGGGTTTTGGGGGGTGTATCAGCCCCAGCATTTT
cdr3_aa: CASSSPGFWGVYQPQHF

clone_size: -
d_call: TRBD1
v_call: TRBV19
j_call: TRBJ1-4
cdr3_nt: TGTGCCAGTAGTACAGGGGGTCGAAGTGAAAAACTGTTTTTT
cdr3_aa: CASSTGGRSEKLFF